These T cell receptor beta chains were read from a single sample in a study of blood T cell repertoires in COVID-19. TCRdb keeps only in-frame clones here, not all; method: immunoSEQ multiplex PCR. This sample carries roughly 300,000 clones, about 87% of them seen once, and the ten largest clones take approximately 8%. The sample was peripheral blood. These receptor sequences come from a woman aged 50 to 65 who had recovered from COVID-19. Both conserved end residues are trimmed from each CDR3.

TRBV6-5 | ASSLQGPRSTEAF
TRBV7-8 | ASSTRTGGSYNEQF
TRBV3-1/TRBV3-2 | ASSQPSGGTYNEQF
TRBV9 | ASSFGANVLT
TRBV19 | ASSIARAETQY
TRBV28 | ASSSGLAGVLDEQF
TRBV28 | ASSTFNPGQGASEQF
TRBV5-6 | ASSLFFGFTETQY
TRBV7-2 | ASSSTQGNTIY
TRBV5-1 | ASSTSGSYEQY
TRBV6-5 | ASSYLTGTTEAF
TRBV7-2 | ASSLRRTSGAIQETQY
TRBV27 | ASSSTGASNQPQH
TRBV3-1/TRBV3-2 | ASSQGTSADQETQY
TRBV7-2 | ASSLAGWGSNREQF
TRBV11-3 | ASSETWSANNEQF
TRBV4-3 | ASSLSLSGTPDEKLF
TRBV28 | ASGGGLATYGYT
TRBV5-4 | ASSNANIQY
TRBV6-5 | ASTRSTGNNEQF